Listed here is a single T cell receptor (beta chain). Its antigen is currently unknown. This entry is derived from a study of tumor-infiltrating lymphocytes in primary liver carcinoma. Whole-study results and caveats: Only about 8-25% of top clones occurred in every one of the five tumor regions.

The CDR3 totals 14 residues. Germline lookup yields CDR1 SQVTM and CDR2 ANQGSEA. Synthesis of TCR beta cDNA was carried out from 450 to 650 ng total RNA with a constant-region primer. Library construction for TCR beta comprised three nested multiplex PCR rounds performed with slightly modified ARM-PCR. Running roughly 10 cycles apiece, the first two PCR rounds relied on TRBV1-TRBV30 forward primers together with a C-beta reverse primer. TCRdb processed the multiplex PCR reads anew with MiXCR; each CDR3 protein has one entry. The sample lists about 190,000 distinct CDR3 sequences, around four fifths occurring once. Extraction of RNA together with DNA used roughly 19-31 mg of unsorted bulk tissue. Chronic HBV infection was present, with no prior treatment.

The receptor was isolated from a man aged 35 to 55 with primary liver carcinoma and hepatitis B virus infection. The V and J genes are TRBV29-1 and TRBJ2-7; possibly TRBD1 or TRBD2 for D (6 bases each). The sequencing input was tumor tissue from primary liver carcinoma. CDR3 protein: CSAQGLARDYEQYF. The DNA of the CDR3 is TGCAGTGCCCAGGGGCTAGCGAGAGATTACGAGCAGTACTTC.